This T cell receptor (beta chain) was recorded in a study of T cells after yellow fever vaccination. Turning to the study itself: SMART-Seq v4 Ultra Low Input served to prepare low-cell-number fractions. Whole-study findings and limits: Reappearance after the booster was seen for most primary-vaccination clones, at 95% to 96% CD4 and 75% to 90% CD8. By day 5 rather than day 15, the secondary response had peaked, though it was weaker.

This clonotype has a handful of counts. Antigen: not known. The CDR3 consists of 15 residues. From germline, CDR1 is SNHLY and CDR2 FYNNEI. Deletions cut 7 bases from V and 2 bases from J, with 17 bases between. For TCR, cDNA came from 5'RACE template switching, which added a universal primer site and UMIs. Using its own MiXCR run on the 5' RACE reads, TCRdb lists one record per CDR3 protein. The sample records around 350,000 distinct CDR3 sequences, around 6.5% being singletons. The origin of this receptor is a man aged 25 to 40 who received the YFV17D yellow fever vaccine. This chain uses TRBV2 with TRBJ2-5; tentatively, D is TRBD1 or TRBD2 (6 bases each). Source: PBMCs, taken 5 days after the yellow fever booster vaccination. The CDR3 DNA is TGTGCCAGCACCCTGGGGGGACAACCTCAAGAGACCCAGTACTTC. This translates into CASTLGGQPQETQYF.